This is a list of T cell receptor beta chains from one sample in a study of shared clonotypes between healthy human individuals. The data were produced by immunoSEQ multiplex PCR, yet TCRdb's version contains in-frame clones alone and is incomplete. The sample carries about 2.1 million clones, around 93% recorded once. Sequencing was done on a sample of naive CD8+ T cells from PBMCs. The receptors derive from a man in his late teens or twenties in good health. Some clones in this sample may be carry-over from other donors' samples. CDR3s include the opening cysteine and the closing phenylalanine or tryptophan. The order of the fields is V gene, CDR3 length, D gene, J gene, clone size, CDR3 DNA, CDR3 protein. D genes are given only for firm matches. The size field is filled for only some rows; it gives once, few, many or a size class.

v_call: TRBV2
cdr3_length: 15
d_call: -
j_call: TRBJ2-1
clone_size: -
cdr3_nt: TGTGCCAGCAGTGCCACAAGGGAAGCCTACAATGAGCAGTTCTTC
cdr3_aa: CASSATREAYNEQFF

v_call: TRBV29-1
cdr3_length: 15
d_call: -
j_call: TRBJ1-1
clone_size: -
cdr3_nt: TGCAGCGTTGTGGGAGGTTGGGGGGCTAACACTGAAGCTTTCTTT
cdr3_aa: CSVVGGWGANTEAFF

v_call: TRBV4-1
cdr3_length: 15
d_call: TRBD2
j_call: TRBJ2-7
clone_size: -
cdr3_nt: TGCGCCAGCAGCCAATCATTAGCGGGAAGGTACGAGCAGTACTTC
cdr3_aa: CASSQSLAGRYEQYF

v_call: TRBV7-8
cdr3_length: 15
d_call: -
j_call: TRBJ2-1
clone_size: -
cdr3_nt: TGTGCCAGCAGCGAGACTAGGAGCTCCTACAATGAGCAGTTCTTC
cdr3_aa: CASSETRSSYNEQFF

v_call: TRBV7-8
cdr3_length: 15
d_call: TRBD1
j_call: TRBJ2-7
clone_size: -
cdr3_nt: TGTGCCAGCAACCTCGACAGGGGGCGAGGCTACGAGCAGTACTTC
cdr3_aa: CASNLDRGRGYEQYF

v_call: TRBV27
cdr3_length: 16
d_call: TRBD2
j_call: TRBJ2-1
clone_size: -
cdr3_nt: TGTGCCAGCAGCCTTACCCCTAGCGGGCCCTACAATGAGCAGTTCTTC
cdr3_aa: CASSLTPSGPYNEQFF

v_call: TRBV27
cdr3_length: 15
d_call: TRBD2
j_call: TRBJ2-1
clone_size: -
cdr3_nt: TGTGCCAGCAGTTTACTAGCGGGAGTACGGAATGAGCAGTTCTTC
cdr3_aa: CASSLLAGVRNEQFF

v_call: TRBV5-6
cdr3_length: 14
d_call: -
j_call: TRBJ2-7
clone_size: -
cdr3_nt: TGTGCCAGCAGCCCGTTGGACTCCGCCTACGAGCAGTACTTC
cdr3_aa: CASSPLDSAYEQYF

v_call: TRBV28
cdr3_length: 14
d_call: TRBD2
j_call: TRBJ2-1
clone_size: -
cdr3_nt: TGTGCCAGCGTTTCTCGGGAGGCCTACAATGAGCAGTTCTTC
cdr3_aa: CASVSREAYNEQFF

v_call: TRBV15
cdr3_length: 13
d_call: TRBD1
j_call: TRBJ2-1
clone_size: -
cdr3_nt: TGTGCCACCCAGGGGACAGGGTACGATGAGCAGTTCTTC
cdr3_aa: CATQGTGYDEQFF

v_call: TRBV21-1
cdr3_length: 16
d_call: -
j_call: TRBJ2-3
clone_size: -
cdr3_nt: TGTGCCAGCAGCACATCACTAGCGGGAGGCCCCCATACGCAGTATTTT
cdr3_aa: CASSTSLAGGPHTQYF

v_call: TRBV11-2
cdr3_length: 15
d_call: -
j_call: TRBJ2-5
clone_size: -
cdr3_nt: TGTGCCAGCAGCGGACGGGAGGGGGCATCCGAGACCCAGTACTTC
cdr3_aa: CASSGREGASETQYF

v_call: TRBV9
cdr3_length: 15
d_call: -
j_call: TRBJ2-1
clone_size: -
cdr3_nt: TGTGCCAGCAGCGTAGTTTCCCGGGAGAGAGATGAGCAGTTCTTC
cdr3_aa: CASSVVSRERDEQFF

v_call: TRBV19
cdr3_length: 15
d_call: -
j_call: TRBJ2-1
clone_size: -
cdr3_nt: TGTGCCAGTACCTTGGGATCGAGCTCCTACAATGAGCAGTTCTTC
cdr3_aa: CASTLGSSSYNEQFF

v_call: TRBV28
cdr3_length: 16
d_call: TRBD2
j_call: TRBJ2-3
clone_size: -
cdr3_nt: TGTGCCAGCAGTTTATGGTCTAGCGGTACATGGGATACGCAGTATTTT
cdr3_aa: CASSLWSSGTWDTQYF

v_call: TRBV19
cdr3_length: 14
d_call: -
j_call: TRBJ2-6
clone_size: -
cdr3_nt: TGTGCCAGTAGTCCTGTAGTTGGGGCCAACGTCCTGACTTTC
cdr3_aa: CASSPVVGANVLTF

v_call: TRBV27
cdr3_length: 16
d_call: -
j_call: TRBJ2-3
clone_size: -
cdr3_nt: TGTGCCAGCAGTCGACGGGACTCTACGAGCACAGATACGCAGTATTTT
cdr3_aa: CASSRRDSTSTDTQYF

v_call: TRBV5-6
cdr3_length: 13
d_call: TRBD1
j_call: TRBJ2-1
clone_size: once
cdr3_nt: TGTGCCAGCAGCTTCGGGACAGGCAATGAGCAGTTCTTC
cdr3_aa: CASSFGTGNEQFF